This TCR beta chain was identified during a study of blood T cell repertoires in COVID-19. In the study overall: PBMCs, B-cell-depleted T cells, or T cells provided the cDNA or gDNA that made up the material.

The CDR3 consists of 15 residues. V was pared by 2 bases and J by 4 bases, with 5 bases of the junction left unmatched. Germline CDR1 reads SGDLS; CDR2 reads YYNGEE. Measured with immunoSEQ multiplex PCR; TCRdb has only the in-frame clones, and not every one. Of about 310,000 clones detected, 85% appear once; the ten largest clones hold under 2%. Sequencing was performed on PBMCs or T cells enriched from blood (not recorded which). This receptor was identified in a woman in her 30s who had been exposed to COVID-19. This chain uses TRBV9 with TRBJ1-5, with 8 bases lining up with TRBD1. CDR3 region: CASSVSGTGNQPQHF. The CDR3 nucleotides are TGTGCCAGCAGCGTTTCGGGGACAGGAAATCAGCCCCAGCATTTT.